Listed below are T cell receptor beta chains from one sample, sequenced in a study of T cell responses to AZD1222 COVID-19 vaccine. Assay: immunoSEQ multiplex PCR; the TCRdb copy retains only in-frame clones and omits some. The table lists 86,000 or so clones, around 90% of them singletons. Source: peripheral blood, taken on day 0 of MenACWY control vaccination. The receptors stem from an adult in good health. Both conserved end residues are trimmed from each CDR3. Fields, in order: CDR3 protein, V gene.

CDR3 protein: ASSGRASGNTIY; V gene: TRBV21-1
CDR3 protein: ASSHPNEKLL; V gene: TRBV27
CDR3 protein: ASSPRQSSYEQY; V gene: TRBV5-1
CDR3 protein: ASSLPGLADTYTGELF; V gene: TRBV5-5
CDR3 protein: ASTMGEGPKTQY; V gene: TRBV2
CDR3 protein: ASSDGNGSPLH; V gene: TRBV3-1/TRBV3-2
CDR3 protein: ASSVGIMDGYT; V gene: TRBV9
CDR3 protein: ASSVSPPAEQF; V gene: TRBV7-2
CDR3 protein: ASSPISRTSYGYT; V gene: TRBV5-5
CDR3 protein: ASSERGPDEQY; V gene: TRBV6-1
CDR3 protein: ASNPGGGINEKLF; V gene: TRBV6-5
CDR3 protein: ASSIGSGKETQY; V gene: TRBV7-9
CDR3 protein: ASRGLNTEAF; V gene: TRBV12-3/TRBV12-4
CDR3 protein: ATNSGAANTGELF; V gene: TRBV28
CDR3 protein: ASSVVGSGTRTFGEQF; V gene: TRBV9
CDR3 protein: AGAPFPGSEQY; V gene: TRBV11-1
CDR3 protein: ASSLDGTGGLLNEQF; V gene: TRBV5-1
CDR3 protein: ASSLAGTDTQY; V gene: TRBV11-2
CDR3 protein: AWAAGWSDTQY; V gene: TRBV30